What follows are 12 T cell receptor beta chains derived from one specimen sequenced in a study of shared clonotypes between healthy human individuals (dated by TCRdb to between 2020 and 2021). Libraries came from the immunoSEQ multiplex PCR assay. What TCRdb holds here is the immuneACCESS table cut down to in-frame rearrangements. Part of the clones is not present; checked against another copy, under half of the missing clones reflect an unresolved V gene, and the others are unexplained. This sample comprises about 2.1 million clones, roughly 91% of them detected only once. The top ten clonotypes cover 1.7% of the sample. CD8 naive samples were obtained by positive selection for CCR7 among CD45RO-negative cells, yielding a CD45RA+CCR7+ population from which TemRA cells were excluded. Material for sequencing was naive CD8+ T cells from PBMCs. The cell subset or site label here, explained by the study, means: CD45RA+CCR7+. The receptors originated from a man aged 18 to 30 in good health. Some clones in this sample may be carry-over from other donors' samples.

The CDR3 DNA follows: TGTGCCAGCTCACCCCTCCTTGACCCTGGCAATGAGCAGTTCTTC. Residues: CASSPLLDPGNEQFF. V and J are TRBV18 and TRBJ2-1; D call uncertain. This CDR3 has 15 residues. CDR1 is KGHSH and CDR2 is LQKENI in the germline V gene. Trimming shortened V by 3 bases and J by 6 bases, and 15 bases separated the two germline ends.

This chain links TRBV7-9 with TRBJ2-7, with 10 bases identical to TRBD1. The J segment lost 6 bases and the V segment lost 0 bases, leaving 8 bases of the junction unmatched. CDR1 and CDR2 (germline): SEHNR, FQNEAQ (reference sequence). The CDR3 spans 16 residues. The CDR3 here is CASSLAAGQGVFEQYF. As DNA, the CDR3 is TGTGCCAGCAGCTTAGCGGCCGGACAGGGGGTCTTCGAGCAGTACTTC.

The V gene is TRBV5-4, the J gene TRBJ2-1, with D possibly TRBD1 on 6 matching bases. CDR1 and CDR2 (germline): SGHNT, YYREEE (reference sequence). Trimming left V 7 bases short and J 0 bases short, with 8 bases between. The length of the CDR3 is 13 residues. The CDR3: CASGQSSYNEQFF. For the CDR3, the DNA is TGTGCCAGCGGACAGAGCTCCTACAATGAGCAGTTCTTC.

The chain carries TRBV2 and TRBJ1-1; no clear D gene. The CDR3 sequence is 16 residues long. V lost 0 bases and J 1 base, leaving 12 bases between the germline ends. Germline CDR1 and CDR2: SNHLY and FYNNEI. Here the CDR3 DNA reads TGTGCCAGCAGTGAAGCGTACAGCCGGTCGAACACTGAAGCTTTCTTT. It yields the protein CASSEAYSRSNTEAFF.

The chain combines TRBV15 with TRBJ1-1; tentatively, D is TRBD1 (5 bases). Trimming removed 0 bases from V and 2 bases from J, with 13 bases in between. The germline gives CDR1 LNHNV, CDR2 YYDKDF (reference sequence). The CDR3 has 16 residues. DNA of the CDR3: TGTGCCACCAGCAGAGAGCTAGGCAGGGCCAACACTGAAGCTTTCTTT. It specifies CATSRELGRANTEAFF.

Comments on this clone: Other DNA sequences from this sample encode an identical CDR3 as well. J is TRBJ1-2 and V is TRBV28; possibly TRBD1 for D (5 bases). CDR1 is MDHEN and CDR2 is SYDVKM in the germline V gene. The ends were cut back, 5 bases at V and 4 bases at J, with 8 bases in the middle. The CDR3 sequence is 12 residues long. The CDR3 loop reads CASSRGAYGYTF. The CDR3 DNA is TGTGCCAGCAGTCGGGGCGCCTATGGCTACACCTTC.

The chain recombines TRBV29-1 with TRBJ1-1; the D is unclear. Germline V gives CDR1 SQVTM, CDR2 ANQGSEA. CDR3 length: 14 residues. Between the trimmed V and J ends, which lost 1 base and 1 base, there was a span of 10 bases. In nucleotides, the CDR3 is TGCAGCGTTGAAGTCTACACGGCGAACACTGAAGCTTTCTTT. Amino acids: CSVEVYTANTEAFF.

For this clone: This CDR3 is also generated by other DNA sequences in the sample. The V call is TRBV30, the J call TRBJ2-7; 7 bases are shared with TRBD1. Trimming removed 5 bases from V and 0 bases from J; junction bases left unmatched: 4. Germline CDR1 GTSNPN, CDR2 SVGIG (reference sequence). This CDR3 is built from 13 residues. CDR3 in DNA: TGTGCCTGGGGGGCAGGGGGCTCCTACGAGCAGTACTTC. Amino acid sequence: CAWGAGGSYEQYF. Full variable domain (outside the CDR3, taken from reference TRBV30 and TRBJ2-7): SQTIHQWPATLVQPVGSPLSLECTVEGTSNPNLYWYRQAAGRGLQLLFYSVGIGQISSEVPQNLSASRPQDRQFILSSKKLLLSDSGFYLCAWGAGGSYEQYFGPGTRLTVT.

The chain combines TRBV5-4 with TRBJ2-7; 11 bases fit TRBD1. Germline V CDR1 and CDR2: SGHNT, YYREEE (reference sequence). V gave up 4 bases and J gave up 3 bases; unmatched junction bases: 6. CDR3 length: 15 amino acids. CDR3 loop: CASSSPGQGDYEQYF. As DNA, the CDR3 is TGTGCCAGCAGCAGTCCGGGACAGGGGGACTACGAGCAGTACTTC.

About this clone: The sample contains more than one DNA sequence encoding this CDR3. The V gene is TRBV27, the J gene TRBJ1-5; 9 nucleotides match TRBD1. Germline V CDR1 and CDR2: MNHEY, SMNVEV (reference sequence). CDR3 length equals 15 residues. V was pared by 3 bases and J by 1 base, with 1 base of the junction left unmatched. CDR3 residues: CASSLGTGSNQPQHF. The CDR3 DNA reads as TGTGCCAGCAGTTTGGGGACAGGGAGCAATCAGCCCCAGCATTTT.

The chain recombines TRBV5-6 with TRBJ1-2, with 7 nucleotides matching TRBD1. Per germline, CDR1 SGHDT and CDR2 YYEEEE. Trimming cost V 2 bases and J 1 base; bases outside gene matches: 2. The CDR3 has 14 residues. The CDR3 reads CASSFRDSNYGYTF. The CDR3 nucleotides are TGTGCCAGCAGCTTCCGGGACAGTAACTATGGCTACACCTTC.

J is TRBJ2-7 and V is TRBV11-2; 10 positions agree with TRBD1. The CDR3 sequence is 14 residues long. CDR1 SGHAT and CDR2 FQNNGV come from the germline V gene. With V trimmed by 5 bases and J by 7 bases, 8 bases remained unmatched. CDR3: CASSPRDRGAEQYF. CDR3 bases: TGTGCCAGCAGCCCTCGGGACAGGGGAGCAGAGCAGTACTTC.